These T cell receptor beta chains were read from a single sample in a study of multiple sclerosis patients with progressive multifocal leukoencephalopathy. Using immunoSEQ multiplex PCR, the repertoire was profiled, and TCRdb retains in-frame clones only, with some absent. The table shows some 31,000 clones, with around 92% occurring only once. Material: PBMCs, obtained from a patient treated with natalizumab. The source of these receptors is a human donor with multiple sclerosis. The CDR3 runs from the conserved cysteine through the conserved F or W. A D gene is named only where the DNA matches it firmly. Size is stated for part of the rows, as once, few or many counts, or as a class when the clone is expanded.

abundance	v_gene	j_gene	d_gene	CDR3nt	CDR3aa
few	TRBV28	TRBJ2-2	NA	TGTGCCAGCAGCCAGGGACCATCTTCGAACACCGGGGAGCTGTTTTTT	CASSQGPSSNTGELFF
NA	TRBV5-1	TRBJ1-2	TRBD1	TGCGCCAGCAGCTTGCAGGGGGCGAGTGGCTACACCTTC	CASSLQGASGYTF
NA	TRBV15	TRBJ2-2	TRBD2	TGTGCCACCAGCAGGACCGGCGGGGGAGGGACCGGGGAGCTGTTTTTT	CATSRTGGGGTGELFF
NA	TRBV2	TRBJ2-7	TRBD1	TGTGCCAGCCGACAGGGGGCACCCTACGAGCAGTACTTC	CASRQGAPYEQYF
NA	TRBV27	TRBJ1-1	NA	TGTGCCAGCAGTTTAATCGGGGAGGGAGCTTTCTTT	CASSLIGEGAFF
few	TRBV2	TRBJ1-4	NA	TGTGCCAGCAAAGGGTGGACGAATGAAAAACTGTTTTTT	CASKGWTNEKLFF
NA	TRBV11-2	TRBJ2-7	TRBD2	TGTGCCAGCAGCCCCCGTTCGGGCGGGAGCAACGAGCAGTACTTC	CASSPRSGGSNEQYF
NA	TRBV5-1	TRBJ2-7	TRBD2	TGCGCCAGCAGCTTGGGACTAGCGGGAGGGCTCTCCTACGAGCAGTACTTC	CASSLGLAGGLSYEQYF
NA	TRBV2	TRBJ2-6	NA	TGTGCCAGCAGTGACCCATACTCTGGGGCCAACGTCCTGACTTTC	CASSDPYSGANVLTF
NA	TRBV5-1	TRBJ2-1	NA	TGCGCCAGCCGAAGCACTAGCTCCTACAATGAGCAGTTCTTC	CASRSTSSYNEQFF
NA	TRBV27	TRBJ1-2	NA	TGTGCCAGCAGTTTGAGTCGTACAGTACCTAACTATGGCTACACCTTC	CASSLSRTVPNYGYTF
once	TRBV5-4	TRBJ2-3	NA	TGTGCCAGCAGCGTGGACGGCGGGGGCCGCACAGATACGCAGTATTTT	CASSVDGGGRTDTQYF
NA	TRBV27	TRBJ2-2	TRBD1	TGTGCCAGCAATCTAATAGGGCCAGGGGGCTACGGAGCCGGGGAGCTGTTTTTT	CASNLIGPGGYGAGELFF
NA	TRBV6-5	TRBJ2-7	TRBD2	TGTGCCAGCAGCCGCCGGGCGGGAGGCTCCTACGAGCAGTACTTC	CASSRRAGGSYEQYF
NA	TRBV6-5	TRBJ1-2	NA	TGTGCCAGCAGTTCTGGGACGGGGAAGAAGACCTTC	CASSSGTGKKTF
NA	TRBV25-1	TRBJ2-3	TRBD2	TGTGCCAGCAGCCTCACTAGCGGACTCACAGATACGCAGTATTTT	CASSLTSGLTDTQYF
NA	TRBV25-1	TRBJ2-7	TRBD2	TGTGCCAGCAGCGGTCCTCAGGGGCTAGCGGGAGTTAACGAGCAGTACTTC	CASSGPQGLAGVNEQYF
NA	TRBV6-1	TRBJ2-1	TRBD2	TGTGCCAGCAGTGTTCGCGGGAGGGCGTTTGAGCAGTTCTTC	CASSVRGRAFEQFF
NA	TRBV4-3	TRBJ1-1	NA	TGCGCCAGCAGCCAAATGTCATGGAACACTGAAGCTTTCTTT	CASSQMSWNTEAFF
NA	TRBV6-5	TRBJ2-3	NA	TGTGCCAGCAGTCGGGCAGATACGCAGTATTTT	CASSRADTQYF
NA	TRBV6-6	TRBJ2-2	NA	TGTGCCAGCAGTTACTCTCCGGGGGGCCACACCGGGGAGCTGTTTTTT	CASSYSPGGHTGELFF
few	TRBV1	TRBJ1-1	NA	TGCACCAGCAGCCGTACGCGGGTTGGGACTGAAGCTTTCTTT	CTSSRTRVGTEAFF
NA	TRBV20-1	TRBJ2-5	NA	TGCAGTGCTGGGCCCACGGAGACCCAGTACTTC	CSAGPTETQYF
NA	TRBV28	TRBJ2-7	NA	TGTGCCAGCAGCCCATATTTCTCCTTCCGGGCCTCCTACGAGCAGTACTTC	CASSPYFSFRASYEQYF
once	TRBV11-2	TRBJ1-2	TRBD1	TGTGCCAGCAGCCCCCGAACTCCGACAGGGAGCTATGGCTACACCTTC	CASSPRTPTGSYGYTF
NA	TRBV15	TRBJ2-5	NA	TGTGCCACCAGCAGAGATAATTTTGAGCGTGGCGGGGAGACCCAGTACTTC	CATSRDNFERGGETQYF
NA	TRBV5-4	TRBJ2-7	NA	TGTGCCAGCAGCTTGGAGGGCACTAGGTGGGACGAGCAGTACTTC	CASSLEGTRWDEQYF
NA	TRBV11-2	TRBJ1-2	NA	TGTGCCAGCAGCTTAACGGAGACTAACTATGGCTACACCTTC	CASSLTETNYGYTF
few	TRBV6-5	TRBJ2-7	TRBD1	TGTGCCAGCAGCGGGACAGGGGGGACCTACGAGCAGTACTTC	CASSGTGGTYEQYF
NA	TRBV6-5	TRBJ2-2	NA	TGTGCCAGCAACGGGGTCCAGAACACCGGGGAGCTGTTTTTT	CASNGVQNTGELFF
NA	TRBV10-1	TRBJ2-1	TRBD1	TGCGCCAGCAGCAGGGGACAGGGTTCCTACAATGAGCAGTTCTTC	CASSRGQGSYNEQFF
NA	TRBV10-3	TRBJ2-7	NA	TGTGCCATCAGTACCCGCCGGCTAGCACTACACTACGAGCAGTACTTC	CAISTRRLALHYEQYF
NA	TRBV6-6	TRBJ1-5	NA	TGTGCCAGCAGTTACCAGAGAGGGGGAATCAATCAGCCCCAGCATTTT	CASSYQRGGINQPQHF
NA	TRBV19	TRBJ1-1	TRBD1	TGTGCCAGTAGCCAGAACGCAGGGGGGCGAACTGAAGCTTTCTTT	CASSQNAGGRTEAFF
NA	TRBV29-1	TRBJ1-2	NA	TGCAGCGTTGCAGGGGCTTATGGCTACACCTTC	CSVAGAYGYTF
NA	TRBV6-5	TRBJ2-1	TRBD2	TGTGCCAGCAGTTGGGCGGGAGCTGAAAATGAGCAGTTCTTC	CASSWAGAENEQFF
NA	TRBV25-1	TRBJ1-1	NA	TGTGCCAGCAGTGGGAACAGGGCGATGAACACTGAAGCTTTCTTT	CASSGNRAMNTEAFF
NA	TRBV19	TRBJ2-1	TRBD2	TGTGCCAGTAGTCTAGCGGGAGGGCCCTACAATGAGCAGTTCTTC	CASSLAGGPYNEQFF
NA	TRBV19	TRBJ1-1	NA	TGTGCCAGTAAGTACCGCTCTGGGGGCACTTTAAACACTGAAGCTTTCTTT	CASKYRSGGTLNTEAFF
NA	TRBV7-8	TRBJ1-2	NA	TGTGCCAGCAGCCCCGGACAGAACTATGGCTACACCTTC	CASSPGQNYGYTF
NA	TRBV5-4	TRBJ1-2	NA	TGTGCCAGCAGCTTGGCCGTGGAGACAGAATCCTATGGCTACACCTTC	CASSLAVETESYGYTF
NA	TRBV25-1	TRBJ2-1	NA	TGTGCCAGCAGTGATCTCATGACTCGTCCCTCCTACAATGAGCAGTTCTTC	CASSDLMTRPSYNEQFF
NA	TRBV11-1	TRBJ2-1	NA	TGTGCCAGCAGCCAGGGGAGCCACAATGAGCAGTTCTTC	CASSQGSHNEQFF
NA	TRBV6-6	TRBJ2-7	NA	TGTGCCAGCAGTTACGCCCGAGGGGGCTACGAGCAGTACTTC	CASSYARGGYEQYF
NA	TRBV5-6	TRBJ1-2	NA	TGTGCCAGCAGCTTGGGTCAGGGGACGCCCGACTATGGCTACACCTTC	CASSLGQGTPDYGYTF
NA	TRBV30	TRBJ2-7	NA	TGTGCCGGCAATAGGGCCCACGAGCAGTACTTC	CAGNRAHEQYF
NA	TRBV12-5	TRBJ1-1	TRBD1	TGTGCTAGTGGCAGGACAGGGAAGTTGAACACTGAAGCTTTCTTT	CASGRTGKLNTEAFF
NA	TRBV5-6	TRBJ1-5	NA	TGTGCCAGCAGCTTAATAGGGGATAGCAATCAGCCCCAGCATTTT	CASSLIGDSNQPQHF
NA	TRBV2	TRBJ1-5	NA	TGTGCCAGCAGACCACCAGACCGAGATGACAATCAGCCCCAGCATTTT	CASRPPDRDDNQPQHF
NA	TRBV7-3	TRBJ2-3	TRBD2	TGTGCCAGCAGCTTAACGGGAGGGAACGCAGATACGCAGTATTTT	CASSLTGGNADTQYF
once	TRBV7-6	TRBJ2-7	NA	TGTGCCAGCAGCCTCTGGTCGGGAGCCCCCTACGAGCAGTACTTC	CASSLWSGAPYEQYF
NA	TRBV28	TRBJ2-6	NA	TGTGCCACCCTCCTCTCTGGGGCCAACGTCCTGACTTTC	CATLLSGANVLTF
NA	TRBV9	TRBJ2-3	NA	TGTGCCAGCAGCGTAGCGGGGTACACAGATACGCAGTATTTT	CASSVAGYTDTQYF
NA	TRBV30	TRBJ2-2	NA	TGTGCCTGGAGTGTACGGCCAGGATCCGGGGAGCTGTTTTTT	CAWSVRPGSGELFF
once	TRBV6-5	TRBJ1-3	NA	TGTGCCAGCAGTTACGGGTCCGGGACGCAGGACACCATATATTTT	CASSYGSGTQDTIYF
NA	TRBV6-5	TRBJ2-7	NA	TGTGCCACCCGACGGGCAGGGCCCGGGAAGGACGAGCAGTACTTC	CATRRAGPGKDEQYF
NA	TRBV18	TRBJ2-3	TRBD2	TGTGCCAGCTCACCACTAAGAGCGGGAGGGTCTTCAGTAGATACGCAGTATTTT	CASSPLRAGGSSVDTQYF
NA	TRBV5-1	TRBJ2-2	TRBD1	TGCGCCAGCAGCCCATCCGGGACAGGGGGCACCGGGGAGCTGTTTTTT	CASSPSGTGGTGELFF
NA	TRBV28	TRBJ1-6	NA	TGTGCCAGCACGGGGGTTACGGGAGGTTCACCCCTCCACTTT	CASTGVTGGSPLHF
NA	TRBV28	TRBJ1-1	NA	TGTGCCAGCAGGTGGATCAGGGGCACTGAAGCTTTCTTT	CASRWIRGTEAFF